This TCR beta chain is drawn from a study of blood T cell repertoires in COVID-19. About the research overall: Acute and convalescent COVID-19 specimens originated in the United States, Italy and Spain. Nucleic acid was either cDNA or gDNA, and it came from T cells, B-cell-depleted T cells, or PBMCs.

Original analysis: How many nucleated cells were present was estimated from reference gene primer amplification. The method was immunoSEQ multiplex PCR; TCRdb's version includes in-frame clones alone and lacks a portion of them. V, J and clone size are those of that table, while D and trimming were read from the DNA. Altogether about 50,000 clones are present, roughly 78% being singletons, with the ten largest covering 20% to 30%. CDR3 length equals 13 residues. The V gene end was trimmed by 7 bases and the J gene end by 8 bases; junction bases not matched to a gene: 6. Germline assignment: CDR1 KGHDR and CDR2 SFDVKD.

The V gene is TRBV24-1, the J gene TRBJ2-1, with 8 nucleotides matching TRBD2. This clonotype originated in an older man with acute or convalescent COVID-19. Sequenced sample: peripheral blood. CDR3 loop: CATRGLGSDEQFF. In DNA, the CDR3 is TGTGCCACCAGGGGACTAGGGTCCGATGAGCAGTTCTTC.